This paragraph covers one TCR beta chain sequence. V lost 3 bases, J lost 1 base, and 10 bases lay in between. In germline, CDR1 is GTSNPN, CDR2 SVGIG (reference sequence). This CDR3 is 14 amino acids long. The data derive from a study of OX40 agonist ivuxolimab in advanced cancers. Study summary: Ivuxolimab, an agonistic anti-OX40 (CD134) antibody, was given to patients. Eligibility admitted prior anti-PD-1, anti-PD-L1 or anti-CTLA-4 therapy; around 41% had some.

Generated by immunoSEQ multiplex PCR, the TCRdb table keeps only in-frame clones and is missing some. Here the sample spans about 61,000 clones, more than 80% being singletons. With baseline, cycle 4 day 1, and cycle 7 day 1 as timepoints, blood was sampled. The receptor was derived from an adult with an advanced solid tumor such as melanoma, head and neck, liver or kidney cancer. Sequenced material: CD4+ or CD8+ T cells sorted from blood, taken in a trial of the OX40 agonist ivuxolimab. The J gene is TRBJ1-3, the V gene TRBV30; possible D gene TRBD1, 6 bases. CDR3 region: CAWRGGGSGNTIYF. The CDR3 nucleotides are TGTGCCTGGAGAGGAGGGGGATCTGGAAACACCATATATTTT.